This T cell receptor (beta chain) emerged from a study of T cell clonotyping in hematopoietic cell transplantation. Concerning this clone itself: Its target is not known.

The germline V gene encodes CDR1 SGHTS and CDR2 YDEGEE. The ends were cut back, 2 bases at V and 5 bases at J, with 13 bases in the middle. The CDR3 has 14 residues. The study's findings and limits: Recipient TCR diversity dropped after transplant; expanded clonotypes rose from day 30 to 180. Without cell sorting, CD4 versus CD8 contributions remain unresolved.

Some clones are missing from TCRdb's copy, which holds only in-frame ones; the method was immunoSEQ multiplex PCR. This sample has some 40,000 clones; roughly 96% occur once, and the top ten carry 0.85% to 1%. The chain carries TRBV5-8 and TRBJ2-5, with a possible D match to TRBD2 (5 bases). Sequenced: peripheral blood mononuclear cells. This TCR derives from a man aged 30-40 years in good health. Some clones in this sample may be carry-over from other donors' samples. The DNA for the CDR3 is TGTGCCAGCAGCTTAGTAGCGATGGGCGAGACCCAGTACTTC. This sequence encodes CASSLVAMGETQYF.